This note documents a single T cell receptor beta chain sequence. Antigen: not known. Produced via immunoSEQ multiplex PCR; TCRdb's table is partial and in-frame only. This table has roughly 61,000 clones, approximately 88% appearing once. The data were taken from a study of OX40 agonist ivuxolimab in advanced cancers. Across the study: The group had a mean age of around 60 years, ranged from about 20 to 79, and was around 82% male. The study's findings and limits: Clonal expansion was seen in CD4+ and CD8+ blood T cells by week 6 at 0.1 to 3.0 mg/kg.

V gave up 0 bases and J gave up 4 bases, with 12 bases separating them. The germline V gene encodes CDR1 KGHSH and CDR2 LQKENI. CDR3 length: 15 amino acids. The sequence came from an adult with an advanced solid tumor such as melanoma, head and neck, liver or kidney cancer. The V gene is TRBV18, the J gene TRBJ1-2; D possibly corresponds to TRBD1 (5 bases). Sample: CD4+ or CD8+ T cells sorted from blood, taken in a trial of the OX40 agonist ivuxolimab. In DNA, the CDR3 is TGTGCCAGCTCACCACCCCTGACAGAGCTCTATGGCTACACCTTC. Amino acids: CASSPPLTELYGYTF.